This TCR beta chain was found in a study of blood T cell repertoires in COVID-19. Study information: Both acute and convalescent COVID-19 samples were obtained from the United States, Italy and Spain.

TCRdb keeps only in-frame clones here, not all; method: immunoSEQ multiplex PCR. This sample has more than 6,500 clones, with 86% found just once. This CDR3 has 13 residues. V lost 4 bases and J lost 1, with 7 bases in between. Germline values: CDR1 SGHDN, CDR2 FVKESK. Sequenced input: peripheral blood. V is TRBV14 and J is TRBJ1-1, with D maybe TRBD1 (5 bases). The source is a woman aged 60-75 years with active COVID-19. This CDR3 reads CASSLGGNTEAFF. CDR3 sequence (DNA): TGTGCCAGCAGCCTGGGGGGGAACACTGAAGCTTTCTTT.